Each of the 28 T cell receptor beta chains below was sequenced from the same sample in a study of T cell changes during pregnancy in multiple sclerosis. Using immunoSEQ multiplex PCR, the repertoire was profiled, and TCRdb retains in-frame clones only, with some absent. Of about 70,000 clones listed, approximately 94% are singletons. The specimen comprised peripheral blood, sampled in the third trimester of pregnancy. Receptor source: a female donor with multiple sclerosis, enrolled in a pregnancy study.

The chain has TRBV2 and TRBJ2-7; weak D call: TRBD2 (5 bases). This CDR3 is built from 15 residues. The V gene's germline CDR1 is SNHLY and CDR2 FYNNEI. The ends were cut back, 3 bases at V and 6 bases at J, with 18 bases in the middle. CDR3 DNA sequence: TGTGCCAGCAGTGAGGTAGGAGGTGGGGATGGCGAGCAGTACTTC. This translates into CASSEVGGGDGEQYF.

This rearrangement joins TRBV19 to TRBJ1-4, with 7 bases identical to TRBD1. Per the germline V gene, CDR1 is LNHDA and CDR2 is SQIVND (reference sequence). V gave up 5 bases and J gave up 3 bases; unmatched junction bases: 9. The CDR3 covers 16 residues. The CDR3 sequence: CASSAGGTVANEKLFF. The CDR3 DNA reads TGTGCCAGTAGTGCAGGAGGGACAGTAGCTAATGAAAAACTGTTTTTT.

The genes are TRBV28 and TRBJ1-2; perhaps TRBD1 as D (6 bases). From germline, CDR1 is MDHEN and CDR2 SYDVKM. The V and J ends lost 6 bases and 2 bases respectively, with 10 bases between them. CDR3 size: 13 residues. This chain's CDR3 is CASSLGQNYGYTF. The DNA of the CDR3 is TGTGCCAGCAGCCTAGGACAGAACTATGGCTACACCTTC.

The rearrangement uses TRBV25-1 and TRBJ2-3; 8 bases agree with TRBD2. Germline CDR1 is MGHDK and CDR2 is SYGVNS. This CDR3 region has 14 residues. Germline trimming cut 3 bases from V and 4 bases from J; bases unmatched to any gene: 3. CDR3 region: CASSDTGGSDTQYF. The CDR3 DNA is TGTGCCAGCAGTGATACGGGAGGGTCAGATACGCAGTATTTT. Full variable domain (rest looked up from reference TRBV25-1 and TRBJ2-3): EADIYQTPRYLVIGTGKKITLECSQTMGHDKMYWYQQDPGMELHLIHYSYGVNSTEKGDLSSESTVSRIRTEHFPLTLESARPSHTSQYLCASSDTGGSDTQYFGPGTRLTVL.

This clone was counted between two and nine times. This chain uses TRBV5-1 with TRBJ2-7; 14 positions match TRBD2. Germline values: CDR1 SGHRS, CDR2 YFSETQ. Trimming at V came to 4 bases and at J to 4 bases, leaving 7 bases not matched to a gene. The length of the CDR3 is 16 residues. Here the CDR3 DNA reads TGCGCCAGCAGCCCACAAGGACTAGCGGGAGGATACGAGCAGTACTTC. This translates into CASSPQGLAGGYEQYF.

J is TRBJ2-4 and V is TRBV5-6; D is unclear. Germline CDR1 reads SGHDT; CDR2 reads YYEEEE. V was clipped by 0 bases and J by 0 bases, with 19 bases between them. CDR3 length: 19 amino acids. The CDR3 nucleotides read TGTGCCAGCAGCTTGGCGAGCAGGTTTAATGATTTAGCCAAAAACATTCAGTACTTC. Amino acid sequence: CASSLASRFNDLAKNIQYF.

This clone showed up just once. V and J are TRBV30 and TRBJ1-2; 10 bases line up with TRBD1. The CDR3 is 15 amino acids. Germline CDR1 reads GTSNPN; CDR2 reads SVGIG (reference sequence). Trimming at V came to 2 bases and at J to 7 bases, leaving 10 bases not matched to a gene. CDR3 protein: CAWSRRQGAVGGYTF. The CDR3, as DNA: TGTGCCTGGAGTAGGAGACAGGGGGCGGTGGGTGGCTACACCTTC.

This chain joins TRBV6-5 and TRBJ1-5; D remains ambiguous. The CDR3 is made up of 12 amino acids. The germline gives CDR1 MNHEY, CDR2 SVGAGI. Trimming shortened V by 2 bases and J by 3 bases, and 2 bases separated the two germline ends. DNA of the CDR3: TGTGCCAGCAGTTACCTCAATCAGCCCCAGCATTTT. Its protein is CASSYLNQPQHF.

V is TRBV11-3 and J is TRBJ1-5, with D tentatively TRBD1 (6 bases). The V end lost 5 bases, the J end lost 3 bases, and 20 bases lay between the germline ends. From germline, CDR1 is SGHNT and CDR2 YENEEA. The CDR3 has 17 amino acids. The CDR3 DNA reads TGTGCCAGCAGCACAAGCAAGGAATACAGGGACAATCAGCCCCAGCATTTT. Translation: CASSTSKEYRDNQPQHF.

The CDR3 region is CASSSRLRGANVLTF. The CDR3 nucleotides are TGTGCCAGCAGTTCTAGACTGCGAGGGGCCAACGTCCTGACTTTC. The chain joins TRBV28 to TRBJ2-6, with D hard to call. The V gene's germline CDR1 is MDHEN and CDR2 SYDVKM. V was pared by 4 bases and J by 4 bases, with 11 bases between. The CDR3 is 15 residues long.

The chain couples TRBV6-1 to TRBJ2-1, with TRBD2 matching 11 bases. The J segment lost 5 bases and the V segment lost 3 bases, leaving 3 bases of the junction unmatched. There are 15 residues in the CDR3. Germline lookup yields CDR1 MNHNS and CDR2 SASEGT. The CDR3 DNA is TGTGCCAGCAGTGAGACTAGCGGGGACCACAATGAGCAGTTCTTC. It is translated as CASSETSGDHNEQFF.

In DNA form, the CDR3 reads TGTGCCAGCAGCCCACGGGGTGGAGAGGTGAACACTGAAGCTTTCTTT. Translated: CASSPRGGEVNTEAFF. J is TRBJ1-1 and V is TRBV9; D gene unclear. V was cut by 4 bases and J by 0 bases, with 16 bases left in between. The V gene's germline CDR1 is SGDLS and CDR2 YYNGEE. This CDR3 is built from 16 residues.

This rearrangement joins TRBV19 to TRBJ2-7, with D perhaps TRBD1 (6 bases). The CDR3 totals 15 residues. Germline loops: CDR1 LNHDA, CDR2 SQIVND (reference sequence). Between the trimmed V and J ends, which lost 9 bases and 1 base, there was a span of 19 bases. CDR3 sequence reads: CASAPQGSGSYEQYF. In DNA form, the CDR3 reads TGTGCCAGCGCCCCCCAGGGGTCAGGGTCCTACGAGCAGTACTTC.

This clone was observed once. The chain uses TRBV2 and TRBJ1-2; D remains unclear. The germline V gene has CDR1 SNHLY and CDR2 FYNNEI. Trimming removed 6 bases from V and 4 bases from J, with 6 bases in between. CDR3 length: 11 residues. CDR3 sequence (DNA): TGTGCCAGCAGGCTCAGCTATGGCTACACCTTC. This codes for CASRLSYGYTF.

J is TRBJ2-5 and V is TRBV6-1, with TRBD2 as a possible D gene (6 bases). CDR1 MNHNS and CDR2 SASEGT come from the germline V gene. V lost 5 bases, J lost 1 base, and 14 bases lay in between. The CDR3 runs to 15 residues. The CDR3 loop is CASSRSGASQETQYF. CDR3 nucleotides: TGTGCCAGCAGTCGTAGCGGAGCTTCCCAAGAGACCCAGTACTTC.

The chain links TRBV27 to TRBJ2-5, with 9 bases identical to TRBD1. The CDR3 spans 15 residues. Germline CDR1 and CDR2: MNHEY and SMNVEV (reference sequence). V shed 6 bases and J 3 bases; nucleotides not matched to a gene: 8. Written as DNA, the CDR3 is TGTGCCAGCAGGACAAGACAGGGGGGAGAAGAGACCCAGTACTTC. It codes for CASRTRQGGEETQYF.

This chain uses TRBV6-1 with TRBJ2-1; TRBD2 matches at 10 bases. The germline CDR1 and CDR2 sequences are MNHNS and SASEGT. This CDR3 contains 13 residues. Germline trimming cut 10 bases from V and 7 bases from J; bases unmatched to any gene: 7. The DNA of the CDR3 is TGTGCCACGGCTAGCGGGAGCTGGAATGAGCAGTTCTTC. Amino acid sequence: CATASGSWNEQFF.

The chain employs TRBV25-1 and TRBJ2-5; perhaps TRBD1 as D (5 bases). This CDR3 has 13 residues. V lost 11 bases, J lost 7 bases, and 20 bases lay in between. In germline, CDR1 is MGHDK, CDR2 SYGVNS. The CDR3 loop is CAVQGHLAWTQYF. Here the CDR3 DNA reads TGTGCCGTCCAGGGCCACCTGGCTTGGACCCAGTACTTC.

In DNA form, the CDR3 reads TGCGCCAGCAGTGAATCACCCCGGACTAGCGGGAGGGTGAATGAGCAGTTCTTC. This sequence encodes CASSESPRTSGRVNEQFF. The rearrangement uses TRBV10-1 and TRBJ2-1; 15 bases match TRBD2. The CDR3 consists of 18 residues. Germline V lookup: CDR1 WNHNN, CDR2 SYGVQD (reference sequence). The trim removed 3 bases at V and 7 bases at J, leaving 10 bases unmatched.

J is TRBJ1-1 and V is TRBV6-6; TRBD1 matches 11 bases. With 5 bases clipped from V and 11 bases from J, the junction kept 7 bases outside the gene matches. CDR3 length equals 13 residues. In germline, CDR1 is MNHNY, CDR2 SVGAGI (reference sequence). The CDR3 is CASSPGQGVVAFF. In nucleotides, the CDR3 is TGTGCCAGCAGTCCGGGACAGGGGGTCGTGGCTTTCTTT.

The genes are TRBV19 and TRBJ1-5; TRBD1 is a possible D gene (6 bases). Germline V lookup: CDR1 LNHDA, CDR2 SQIVND (reference sequence). CDR3 length: 13 residues. Trimming cost V 7 bases and J 6 bases, with 13 bases left between them. Here the CDR3 DNA reads TGTGCCAGTAACCCAGGGGTCGGTCAGCCCCAGCATTTT. Residues: CASNPGVGQPQHF.

The chain joins TRBV6-1 to TRBJ1-1; D may be TRBD1 (5 bases). The ends were cut back, 3 bases at V and 1 base at J, with 18 bases in the middle. The CDR3 consists of 17 residues. The V gene's germline CDR1 is MNHNS and CDR2 SASEGT. Written as DNA, the CDR3 is TGTGCCAGCAGTGATGAGACAGCTTTGGCGGCGAACACTGAAGCTTTCTTT. It codes for CASSDETALAANTEAFF.

This clone has more than one count but fewer than ten. This chain uses TRBV19 with TRBJ1-5; D unresolved. The V gene's germline CDR1 is LNHDA and CDR2 SQIVND (reference sequence). This CDR3 is built from 14 residues. V was pared by 5 bases and J by 3 bases, with 11 bases between. The CDR3, as DNA: TGTGCCAGTAGTTCTGCAGATTTCAATCAGCCCCAGCATTTT. Translated, it gives CASSSADFNQPQHF. The full variable domain, in which reference TRBV19 and TRBJ1-5 provide the parts outside the CDR3, is DGGITQSPKYLFRKEGQNVTLSCEQNLNHDAMYWYRQDPGQGLRLIYYSQIVNDFQKGDIAEGYSVSREKKESFPLTVTSAQKNPTAFYLCASSSADFNQPQHFGDGTRLSIL.

This chain links TRBV6-6 with TRBJ1-5; D might be TRBD1 (5 bases). This CDR3 is built from 15 residues. From germline, CDR1 is MNHNY and CDR2 SVGAGI (reference sequence). V was clipped by 2 bases and J by 2 bases, with 10 bases between them. CDR3 sequence: CASSYPSGGNQPQHF. CDR3 coding DNA: TGTGCCAGCAGTTACCCTTCGGGGGGCAATCAGCCCCAGCATTTT.

The J gene is TRBJ2-1, the V gene TRBV28, with 12 bases identical to TRBD2. Trimming at V came to 5 bases and at J to 6 bases, leaving 5 bases not matched to a gene. From germline, CDR1 is MDHEN and CDR2 SYDVKM. The CDR3 sequence is 15 residues long. CDR3 in amino acids: CASSELAGGSNEQFF. The CDR3 region has the DNA TGTGCCAGCAGTGAACTAGCGGGAGGCAGCAATGAGCAGTTCTTC.

The J gene is TRBJ1-2, the V gene TRBV19, with 7 bases that match TRBD1. V dropped 7 bases and J dropped 2; count of bases not matched to a gene: 4. The CDR3 has 13 residues. Germline CDR1 and CDR2: LNHDA and SQIVND (reference sequence). The CDR3 coding sequence is TGTGCCAGTACCCGGACAGGCAACTATGGCTACACCTTC. Protein sequence: CASTRTGNYGYTF.

This chain uses TRBV19 with TRBJ1-1; D not certain. Germline loops: CDR1 LNHDA, CDR2 SQIVND (reference sequence). V was shortened by 2 bases and J by 1 base, with 5 bases between the two germline ends. CDR3 length: 13 amino acids. The CDR3 coding sequence is TGTGCCAGTAGTATAAGAGAGAACACTGAAGCTTTCTTT. This translates into CASSIRENTEAFF.

The chain links TRBV15 to TRBJ2-4; tentative D call: TRBD1 (6 bases). Trimming cost V 0 bases and J 0 bases, with 15 bases left between them. Germline lookup yields CDR1 LNHNV and CDR2 YYDKDF (reference sequence). The CDR3 covers 18 residues. CDR3 amino acids: CATSREVSGVLAKNIQYF. The DNA of the CDR3 is TGTGCCACCAGCAGAGAAGTTTCAGGGGTATTAGCCAAAAACATTCAGTACTTC.